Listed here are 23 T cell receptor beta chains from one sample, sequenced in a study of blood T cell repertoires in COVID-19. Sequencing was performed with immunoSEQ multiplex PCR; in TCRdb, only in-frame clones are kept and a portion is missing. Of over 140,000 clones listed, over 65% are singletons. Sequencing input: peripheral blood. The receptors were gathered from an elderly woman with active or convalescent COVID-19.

The CDR3 sequence is CASSQDWANYEQYF. CDR3 nucleotides: TGCGCCAGCAGCCAAGATTGGGCAAACTACGAGCAGTACTTC. This rearrangement joins TRBV4-3 to TRBJ2-7, with D uncertain. The CDR3 has 14 residues. Per germline, CDR1 LGHNA and CDR2 YSLEER. Trimming pared 0 bases from V and 3 bases from J, leaving 9 bases between.

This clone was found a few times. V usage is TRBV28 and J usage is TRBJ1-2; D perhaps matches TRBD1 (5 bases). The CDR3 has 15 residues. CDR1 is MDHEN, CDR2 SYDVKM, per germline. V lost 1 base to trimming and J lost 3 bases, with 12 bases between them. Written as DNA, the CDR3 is TGTGCCAGCAGTTTATTCCGGGGGGAGGACTATGGCTACACCTTC. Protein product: CASSLFRGEDYGYTF.

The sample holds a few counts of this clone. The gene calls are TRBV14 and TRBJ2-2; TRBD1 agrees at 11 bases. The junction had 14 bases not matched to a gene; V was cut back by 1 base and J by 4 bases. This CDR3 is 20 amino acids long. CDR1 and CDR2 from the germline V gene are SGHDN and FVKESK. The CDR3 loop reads CASSQARRDRGIRGTGELFF. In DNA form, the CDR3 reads TGTGCCAGCAGCCAAGCCCGGCGGGACAGGGGGATAAGGGGCACCGGGGAGCTGTTTTTT.

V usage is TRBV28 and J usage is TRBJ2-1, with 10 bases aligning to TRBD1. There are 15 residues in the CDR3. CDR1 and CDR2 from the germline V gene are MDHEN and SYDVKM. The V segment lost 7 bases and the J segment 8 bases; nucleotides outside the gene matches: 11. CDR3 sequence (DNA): TGTGCCAGCACCTCTGACAGGGGGCGCTTCGATGAGCAGTTCTTC. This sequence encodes CASTSDRGRFDEQFF.

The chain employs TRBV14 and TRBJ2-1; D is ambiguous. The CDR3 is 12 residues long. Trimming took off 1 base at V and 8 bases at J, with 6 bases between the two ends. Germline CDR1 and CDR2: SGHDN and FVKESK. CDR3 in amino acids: CASSQVPYEQFF. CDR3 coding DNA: TGTGCCAGCAGCCAAGTTCCCTATGAGCAGTTCTTC.

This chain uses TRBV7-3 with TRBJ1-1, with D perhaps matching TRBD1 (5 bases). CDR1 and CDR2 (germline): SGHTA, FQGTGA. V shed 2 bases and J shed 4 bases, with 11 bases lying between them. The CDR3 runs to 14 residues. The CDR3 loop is CASSLQGGSTEAFF. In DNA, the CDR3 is TGTGCCAGCAGCTTACAGGGAGGGAGCACTGAAGCTTTCTTT.

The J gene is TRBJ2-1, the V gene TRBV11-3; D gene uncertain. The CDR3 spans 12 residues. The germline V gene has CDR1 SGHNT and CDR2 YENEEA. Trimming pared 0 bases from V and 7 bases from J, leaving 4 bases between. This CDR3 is CASSLDSNEQFF. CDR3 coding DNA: TGTGCCAGCAGCTTAGACTCTAATGAGCAGTTCTTC.

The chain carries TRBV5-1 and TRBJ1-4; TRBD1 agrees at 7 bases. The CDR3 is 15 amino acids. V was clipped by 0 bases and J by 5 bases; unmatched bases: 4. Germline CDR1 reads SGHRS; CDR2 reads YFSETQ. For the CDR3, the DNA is TGCGCCAGCAGCTTGGTGGGACAGTCGAATGAAAAACTGTTTTTT. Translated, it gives CASSLVGQSNEKLFF.

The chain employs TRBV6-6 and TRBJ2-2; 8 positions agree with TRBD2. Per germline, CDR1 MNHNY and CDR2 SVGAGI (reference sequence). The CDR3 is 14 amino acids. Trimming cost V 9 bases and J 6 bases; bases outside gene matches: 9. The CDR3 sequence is CASNGLAVSGELFF. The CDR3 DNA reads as TGTGCCAGTAACGGACTAGCCGTATCCGGGGAGCTGTTTTTT.

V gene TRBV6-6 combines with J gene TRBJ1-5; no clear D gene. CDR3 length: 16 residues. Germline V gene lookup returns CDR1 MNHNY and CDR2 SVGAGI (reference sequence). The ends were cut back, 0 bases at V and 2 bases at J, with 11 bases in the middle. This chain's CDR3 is CASSYSAGIGNQPQHF. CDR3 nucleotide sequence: TGTGCCAGCAGTTACTCGGCGGGGATAGGCAATCAGCCCCAGCATTTT.

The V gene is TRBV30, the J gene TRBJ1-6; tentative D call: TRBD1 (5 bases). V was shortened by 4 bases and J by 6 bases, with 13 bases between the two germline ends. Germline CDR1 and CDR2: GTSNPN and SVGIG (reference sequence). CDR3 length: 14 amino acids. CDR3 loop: CAWTPGGTNSPLHF. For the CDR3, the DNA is TGTGCCTGGACCCCCGGGGGAACTAATTCACCCCTCCACTTT.

The CDR3 DNA reads as TGCGCCAGCAGCCAAGACGACTTTCAAGAGACCCAGTACTTC. It translates to CASSQDDFQETQYF. This chain links TRBV4-1 with TRBJ2-5, with D hard to call. Germline-derived CDR1 and CDR2 are MGHRA and YSYEKL. The CDR3 spans 14 residues. V was pared by 0 bases and J by 2 bases, with 7 bases between.

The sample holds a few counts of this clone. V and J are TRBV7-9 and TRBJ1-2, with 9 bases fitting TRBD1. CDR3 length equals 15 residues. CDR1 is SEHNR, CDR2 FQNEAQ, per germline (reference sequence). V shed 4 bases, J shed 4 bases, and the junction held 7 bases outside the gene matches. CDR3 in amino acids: CASSSGTGRVYGYTF. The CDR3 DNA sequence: TGTGCCAGCAGCTCTGGGACAGGGAGGGTCTATGGCTACACCTTC. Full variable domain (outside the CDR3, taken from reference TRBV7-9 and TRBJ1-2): DTGVSQNPRHKITKRGQNVTFRCDPISEHNRLYWYRQTLGQGPEFLTYFQNEAQLEKSRLLSDRFSAERPKGSFSTLEIQRTEQGDSAMYLCASSSGTGRVYGYTFGSGTRLTVV.

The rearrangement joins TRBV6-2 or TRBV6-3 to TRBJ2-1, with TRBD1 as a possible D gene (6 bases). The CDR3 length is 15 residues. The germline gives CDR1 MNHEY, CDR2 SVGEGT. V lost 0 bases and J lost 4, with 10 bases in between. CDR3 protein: CASSYSWTVYNEQFF. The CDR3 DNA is TGTGCCAGCAGTTACTCTTGGACAGTTTACAATGAGCAGTTCTTC.

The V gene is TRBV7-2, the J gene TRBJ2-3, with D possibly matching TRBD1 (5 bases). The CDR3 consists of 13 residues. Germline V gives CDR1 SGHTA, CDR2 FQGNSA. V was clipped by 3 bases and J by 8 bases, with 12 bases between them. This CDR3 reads CASSFSGAGTQYF. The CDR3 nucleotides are TGTGCCAGCAGCTTCAGTGGGGCCGGTACGCAGTATTTT. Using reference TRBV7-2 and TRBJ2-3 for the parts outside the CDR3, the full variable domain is GAGVSQSPSNKVTEKGKDVELRCDPISGHTALYWYRQSLGQGLEFLIYFQGNSAPDKSGLPSDRFSAERTGGSVSTLTIQRTQQEDSAVYLCASSFSGAGTQYFGPGTRLTVL.

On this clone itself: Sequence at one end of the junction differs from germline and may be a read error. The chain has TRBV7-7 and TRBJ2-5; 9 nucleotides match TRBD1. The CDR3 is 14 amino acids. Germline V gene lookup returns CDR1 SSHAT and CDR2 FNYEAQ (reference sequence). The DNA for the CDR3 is TGTGCTAGCAGCTCGACAGGGGGGGCGGAGACCCAGTACTTC. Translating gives CASSSTGGAETQYF. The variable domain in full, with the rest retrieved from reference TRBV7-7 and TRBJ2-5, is GAGVSQSPRYKVTKRGQDVTLRCDPISSHATLYWYQQALGQGPEFLTYFNYEAQPDKSGLPSDRFSAERPEGSISTLTIQRTEQRDSAMYRCASSSTGGAETQYFGPGTRLLVL.

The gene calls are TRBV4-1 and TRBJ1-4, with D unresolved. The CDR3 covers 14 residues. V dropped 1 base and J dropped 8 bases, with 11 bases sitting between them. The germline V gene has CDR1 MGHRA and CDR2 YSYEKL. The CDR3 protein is CASSQGGGREKLFF. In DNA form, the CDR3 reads TGCGCCAGCAGCCAAGGAGGCGGGAGAGAAAAACTGTTTTTT.

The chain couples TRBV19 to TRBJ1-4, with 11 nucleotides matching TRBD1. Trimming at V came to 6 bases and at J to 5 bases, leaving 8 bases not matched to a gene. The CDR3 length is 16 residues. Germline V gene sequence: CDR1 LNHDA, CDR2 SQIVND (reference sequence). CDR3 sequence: CASRRDRGVQNEKLFF. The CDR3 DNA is TGTGCCAGTAGACGGGACAGGGGGGTACAGAATGAAAAACTGTTTTTT.

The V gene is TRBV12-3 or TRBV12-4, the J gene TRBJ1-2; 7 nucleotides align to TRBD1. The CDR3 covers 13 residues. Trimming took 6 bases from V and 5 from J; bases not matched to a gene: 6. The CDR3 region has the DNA TGTGCCAGCAGCCCGGACAGGATATATGGCTACACCTTC. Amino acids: CASSPDRIYGYTF.

This CDR3 is CASSWTGLANQPQHF. DNA for the CDR3: TGTGCCAGCAGCTGGACAGGTCTCGCAAATCAGCCCCAGCATTTT. This sequence joins TRBV9 and TRBJ1-5; TRBD1 matches 7 bases. The ends lost 4 bases at V and 4 bases at J; junction bases unmatched: 8. The CDR3 has 15 residues. Germline CDR1 SGDLS, CDR2 YYNGEE.

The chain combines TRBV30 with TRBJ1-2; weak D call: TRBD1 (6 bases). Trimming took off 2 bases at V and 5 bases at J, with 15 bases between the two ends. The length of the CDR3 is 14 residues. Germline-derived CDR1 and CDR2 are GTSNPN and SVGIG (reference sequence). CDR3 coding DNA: TGTGCCTGGAGTACCCCGGGACAAATTTATGGCTACACCTTC. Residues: CAWSTPGQIYGYTF.

CDR3 loop: CASGLGQPSTDTQYF. CDR3 DNA sequence: TGTGCTAGTGGTTTGGGACAGCCTAGCACAGATACGCAGTATTTT. The gene calls are TRBV12-5 and TRBJ2-3, with a weak D call TRBD1 (5 bases). V was clipped by 1 base and J by 0 bases, with 8 bases between them. The germline V gene has CDR1 LGHNT and CDR2 FRNRAP. CDR3 length equals 15 residues.

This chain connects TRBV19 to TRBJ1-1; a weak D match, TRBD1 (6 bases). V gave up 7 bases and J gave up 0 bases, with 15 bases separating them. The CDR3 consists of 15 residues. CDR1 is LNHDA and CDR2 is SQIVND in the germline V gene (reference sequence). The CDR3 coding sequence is TGTGCCAGTACTAAAGGGGGGGGAATGAACACTGAAGCTTTCTTT. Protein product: CASTKGGGMNTEAFF.